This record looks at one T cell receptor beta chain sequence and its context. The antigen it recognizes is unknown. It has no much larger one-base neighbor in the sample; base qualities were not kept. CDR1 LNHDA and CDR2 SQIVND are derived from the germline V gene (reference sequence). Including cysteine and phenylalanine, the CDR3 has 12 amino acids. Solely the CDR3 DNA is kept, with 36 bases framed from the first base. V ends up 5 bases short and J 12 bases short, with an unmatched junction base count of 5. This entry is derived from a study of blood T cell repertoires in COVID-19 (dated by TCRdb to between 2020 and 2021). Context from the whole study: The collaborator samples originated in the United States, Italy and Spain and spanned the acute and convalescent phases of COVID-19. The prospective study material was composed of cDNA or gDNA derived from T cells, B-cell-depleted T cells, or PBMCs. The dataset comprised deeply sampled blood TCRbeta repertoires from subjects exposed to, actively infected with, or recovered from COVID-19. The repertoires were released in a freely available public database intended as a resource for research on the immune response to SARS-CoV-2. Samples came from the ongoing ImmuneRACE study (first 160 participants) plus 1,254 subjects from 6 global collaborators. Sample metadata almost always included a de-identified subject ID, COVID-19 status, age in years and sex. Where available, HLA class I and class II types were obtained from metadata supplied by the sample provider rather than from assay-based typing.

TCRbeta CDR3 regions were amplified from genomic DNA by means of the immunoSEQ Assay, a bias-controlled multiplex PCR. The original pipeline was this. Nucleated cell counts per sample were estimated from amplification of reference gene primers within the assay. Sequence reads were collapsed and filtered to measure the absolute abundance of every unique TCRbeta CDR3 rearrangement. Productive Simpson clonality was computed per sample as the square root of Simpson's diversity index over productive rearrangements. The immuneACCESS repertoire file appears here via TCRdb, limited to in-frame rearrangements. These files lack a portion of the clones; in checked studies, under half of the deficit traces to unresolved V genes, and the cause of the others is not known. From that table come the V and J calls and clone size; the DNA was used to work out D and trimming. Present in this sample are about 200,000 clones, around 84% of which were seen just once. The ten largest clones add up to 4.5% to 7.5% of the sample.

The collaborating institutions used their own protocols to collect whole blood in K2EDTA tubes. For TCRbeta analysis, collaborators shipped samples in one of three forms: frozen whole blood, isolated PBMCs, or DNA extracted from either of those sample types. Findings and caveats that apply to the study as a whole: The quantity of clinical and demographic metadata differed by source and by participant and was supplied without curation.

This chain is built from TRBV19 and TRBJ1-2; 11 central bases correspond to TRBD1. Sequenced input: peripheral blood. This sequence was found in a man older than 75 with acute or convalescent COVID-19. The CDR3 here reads CASSAGQGANTF. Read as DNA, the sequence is TGTGCCAGTAGTGCTGGACAGGGGGCCAACACCTTC.